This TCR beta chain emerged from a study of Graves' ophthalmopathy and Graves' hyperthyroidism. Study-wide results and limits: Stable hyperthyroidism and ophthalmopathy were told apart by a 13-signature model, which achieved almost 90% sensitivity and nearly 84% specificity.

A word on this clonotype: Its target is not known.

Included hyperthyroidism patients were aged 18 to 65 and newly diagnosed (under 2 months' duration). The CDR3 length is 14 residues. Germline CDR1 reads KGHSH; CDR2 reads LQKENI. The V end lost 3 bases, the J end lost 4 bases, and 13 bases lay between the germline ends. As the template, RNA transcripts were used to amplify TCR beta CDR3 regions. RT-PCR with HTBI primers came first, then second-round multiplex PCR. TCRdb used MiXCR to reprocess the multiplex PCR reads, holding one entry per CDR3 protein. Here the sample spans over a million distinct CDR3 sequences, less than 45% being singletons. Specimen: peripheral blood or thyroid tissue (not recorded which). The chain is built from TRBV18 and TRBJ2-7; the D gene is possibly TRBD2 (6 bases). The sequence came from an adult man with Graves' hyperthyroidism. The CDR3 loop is CASSPSWGVYEQYF. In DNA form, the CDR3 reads TGTGCCAGCTCACCTAGTTGGGGGGTGTACGAGCAGTACTTC.